This T cell receptor (beta chain) was sequenced for a study of T cell changes during pregnancy in multiple sclerosis. Per the germline V gene, CDR1 is MNHNS and CDR2 is SASEGT. V was pared by 11 bases and J by 2 bases, with 5 bases of the junction left unmatched. The CDR3 runs to 13 residues. Measured with immunoSEQ multiplex PCR; TCRdb has only the in-frame clones, and not every one. The sample has 60,000 or so clones, 90% seen once; the top ten hold more than 2%. This material consisted of peripheral blood, taken in the second trimester of pregnancy. The sequence was obtained from a female donor in good health, enrolled as a control in a pregnancy study. The rearrangement uses TRBV6-1 and TRBJ2-2; 7 bases agree with TRBD2. CDR3: CAGRDYNTGELFF. In nucleotides, the CDR3 is TGTGCCGGTCGGGACTATAACACCGGGGAGCTGTTTTTT.